Following are 21 T cell receptor beta chains from one sample sequenced in a study of blood T cell repertoires in COVID-19. Generated by immunoSEQ multiplex PCR, the TCRdb table keeps only in-frame clones and is missing some. Among 350,000 to 450,000 clones listed, around 87% were seen once. The sequenced material came from peripheral blood. The receptors originated from a human donor in a cohort sampled during active COVID-19.

The chain couples TRBV6-5 to TRBJ2-1; 10 nucleotides align to TRBD2. With V trimmed by 11 bases and J by 5 bases, 9 bases remained unmatched. The V gene's germline CDR1 is MNHEY and CDR2 SVGAGI. The CDR3 is 14 amino acids. The CDR3 sequence is CAGSVAGGNNEQFF. The CDR3 DNA sequence: TGTGCCGGATCAGTAGCGGGGGGCAACAATGAGCAGTTCTTC.

This chain links TRBV19 with TRBJ1-3; D is uncertain. The germline V and J ends were trimmed by 5 bases and 2 bases, with 7 bases remaining between them. The CDR3 is 13 amino acids. Germline V gene lookup returns CDR1 LNHDA and CDR2 SQIVND (reference sequence). The CDR3 loop is CASSLTTGNTIYF. The CDR3 DNA reads TGTGCCAGTAGTCTGACTACTGGAAACACCATATATTTT.

Worth noting for this clone: Other DNA sequences of this sample code for an identical CDR3. This chain connects TRBV6-5 to TRBJ1-3; a possible D gene is TRBD1 (5 bases). Germline V gives CDR1 MNHEY, CDR2 SVGAGI. The V gene lost 3 bases and the J gene lost 4 bases, with 10 bases spanning the gap. This CDR3 has 14 residues. The CDR3 DNA follows: TGTGCCAGCAGTTATGGGGGGTCCGGAAACACCATATATTTT. As protein: CASSYGGSGNTIYF.

The V gene is TRBV5-6, the J gene TRBJ2-1, with D tentatively TRBD2 (6 bases). The CDR3 is made up of 16 amino acids. Germline V CDR1 and CDR2: SGHDT, YYEEEE. V lost 2 bases, J lost 1 base, and 13 bases lay in between. The CDR3 DNA reads TGTGCCAGCAGCTTCGGGGGTCCGGGGTCCTACAATGAGCAGTTCTTC. This sequence encodes CASSFGGPGSYNEQFF.

This clone was counted once. The J gene is TRBJ2-3, the V gene TRBV7-3, with 9 bases identical to TRBD2. Germline V gives CDR1 SGHTA, CDR2 FQGTGA. The CDR3 contains 15 residues. After removal of 5 bases from V and 3 bases from J, the junction contained 6 bases not matched to a gene. This CDR3 reads CASSPRRGGTDTQYF. CDR3 DNA sequence: TGTGCCAGCAGCCCGCGGCGGGGGGGAACAGATACGCAGTATTTT.

This chain joins TRBV7-3 and TRBJ2-2; 7 bases match TRBD2. CDR1 and CDR2 from the germline V gene are SGHTA and FQGTGA. The CDR3 consists of 13 residues. After removal of 6 bases from V and 7 bases from J, the junction contained 5 bases not matched to a gene. CDR3 in amino acids: CASSIGGSGELFF. CDR3 bases: TGTGCCAGCAGTATAGGCGGGAGCGGGGAGCTGTTTTTT.

V is TRBV5-1 and J is TRBJ2-1; D perhaps matches TRBD2 (7 bases). V was clipped by 4 bases and J by 7 bases, with 24 bases between them. Germline V gene data show CDR1 as SGHRS and CDR2 as YFSETQ. The CDR3 runs 17 residues. Here the CDR3 DNA reads TGCGCCAGCAGCCTGGGGTGGATGACGGGGAGGGGGAATGAGCAGTTCTTC. Its translation is CASSLGWMTGRGNEQFF.

The gene calls are TRBV28 and TRBJ2-7; possibly TRBD2 for D (5 bases). The CDR3 has 18 residues. V was clipped by 5 bases and J by 2 bases, with 25 bases between them. CDR1 and CDR2 from the germline V gene are MDHEN and SYDVKM. CDR3 sequence reads: CASSPLEVFAGTTYEQYF. The CDR3 DNA is TGTGCCAGCAGTCCCTTGGAGGTCTTTGCGGGCACAACCTACGAGCAGTACTTC. The complete variable domain, with remaining parts taken from reference TRBV28 and TRBJ2-7, reads DVKVTQSSRYLVKRTGEKVFLECVQDMDHENMFWYRQDPGLGLRLIYFSYDVKMKEKGDIPEGYSVSREKKERFSLILESASTNQTSMYLCASSPLEVFAGTTYEQYFGPGTRLTVT.

The chain employs TRBV11-2 and TRBJ2-7, with D tentatively TRBD2 (5 bases). V was clipped by 3 bases and J by 7 bases, with 16 bases between them. The CDR3 totals 14 residues. Germline CDR1 SGHAT, CDR2 FQNNGV. CDR3 sequence (DNA): TGTGCCAGCAGCTTGGACCTAGCTTCCAGGGAGCAGTACTTC. Translating it yields CASSLDLASREQYF. Filled out from reference TRBV11-2 and TRBJ2-7, the complete variable domain reads EAGVAQSPRYKIIEKRQSVAFWCNPISGHATLYWYQQILGQGPKLLIQFQNNGVVDDSQLPKDRFSAERLKGVDSTLKIQPAKLEDSAVYLCASSLDLASREQYFGPGTRLTVT.

In this sample, this clone turned up once. The J gene is TRBJ2-7, the V gene TRBV30; D may be TRBD2 (5 bases). From germline, CDR1 is GTSNPN and CDR2 SVGIG (reference sequence). CDR3 length: 13 amino acids. Between the trimmed V and J ends, which lost 5 bases and 2 bases, there was a span of 13 bases. The CDR3 bases are TGTGCCTGGGCAAATAGCGAACCCTACGAGCAGTACTTC. Encoded protein: CAWANSEPYEQYF.

This chain joins TRBV9 and TRBJ2-2, with 10 bases aligning to TRBD2. CDR1 is SGDLS and CDR2 is YYNGEE in the germline V gene. The J segment lost 2 bases and the V segment lost 3 bases, leaving 4 bases of the junction unmatched. The CDR3 is made up of 16 amino acids. The CDR3 bases are TGTGCCAGCAGCGAAAGCGGGGGGGGAAACACCGGGGAGCTGTTTTTT. Translated, it gives CASSESGGGNTGELFF.

The chain has TRBV7-7 and TRBJ2-1; 10 bases align to TRBD2. Germline CDR1 SSHAT, CDR2 FNYEAQ (reference sequence). J lost 5 bases, V lost 4 bases, and 11 bases had no gene match. CDR3 length: 17 amino acids. The CDR3 sequence is CASSSSRLAGENNEQFF. The DNA of the CDR3 is TGTGCCAGCAGCTCGAGCCGCCTAGCGGGAGAAAACAATGAGCAGTTCTTC.

The chain uses TRBV2 and TRBJ1-3; TRBD1 agrees at 8 bases. This CDR3 spans 16 amino acids. V lost 6 bases, J lost 1 base, and 8 bases stayed unmatched. Germline CDR1 is SNHLY and CDR2 is FYNNEI. The CDR3 region is CASRRAGGASGNTIYF. As DNA, the CDR3 is TGTGCCAGCAGGAGGGCAGGGGGCGCATCTGGAAACACCATATATTTT.

The chain couples TRBV7-9 to TRBJ2-5; D remains unclear. Germline V CDR1 and CDR2: SEHNR, FQNEAQ (reference sequence). This CDR3 is built from 17 residues. Trimming removed 5 bases at V and 1 base at J, with 20 bases between. The DNA for the CDR3 is TGTGCCAGCAGCCTATCGTGGCAGCACAGTTTCCAAGAGACCCAGTACTTC. It specifies CASSLSWQHSFQETQYF.

The CDR3 DNA is TGTGCCAGCAGTTTGTGGAGGGGGGAGCTGTTTTTT. This translates into CASSLWRGELFF. V and J are TRBV27 and TRBJ2-2; D is perhaps TRBD2 (5 bases). This CDR3 contains 12 residues. Trimming took off 3 bases at V and 8 bases at J, with 7 bases between the two ends. Germline V gene data show CDR1 as MNHEY and CDR2 as SMNVEV (reference sequence).

This chain joins TRBV12-2 and TRBJ2-3; no check of the table's D call, TRBD2, against the DNA was made. TRBV12-2 represents a pseudogene. This CDR3 comprises 18 residues. The CDR3 sequence is CASRLVLWRLASTDTQYF. The CDR3 region has the DNA TGTGCAAGTCGCTTAGTCTTATGGCGCCTAGCAAGCACAGATACGCAGTATTTT.

This chain links TRBV2 with TRBJ2-1; 7 positions agree with TRBD2. In germline, CDR1 is SNHLY, CDR2 FYNNEI. The CDR3 runs to 14 residues. V dropped 6 bases and J dropped 7; count of bases not matched to a gene: 9. This chain's CDR3 is CASRAGVLRNEQFF. The DNA for the CDR3 is TGTGCCAGCAGGGCGGGGGTCCTCCGAAATGAGCAGTTCTTC.

This rearrangement joins TRBV6-2 or TRBV6-3 to TRBJ2-7, with TRBD2 as a possible D gene (6 bases). Trimming shortened V by 6 bases and J by 3 bases, and 21 bases separated the two germline ends. This CDR3 is built from 16 residues. Germline loops: CDR1 MNHEY, CDR2 SVGEGT. CDR3 sequence (DNA): TGTGCCAGCAGCCCGCCGGGAAGCGGGCTTTACTACGAGCAGTACTTC. It codes for CASSPPGSGLYYEQYF.

This chain links TRBV11-1 with TRBJ1-1; TRBD1 matches 9 bases. Germline V lookup: CDR1 SGHAT, CDR2 FQDESV (reference sequence). This CDR3 is 11 amino acids long. J lost 11 bases, V lost 4 bases, and 2 bases had no gene match. This CDR3 reads CASSSTGGAFF. CDR3 DNA: TGTGCCAGCAGCTCGACAGGGGGTGCTTTCTTT.

This clone was detected only a few times. The DNA of the CDR3 is TGTGCCAGCAGCTTAGGAGATTCACCCCTCCACTTT. Protein sequence: CASSLGDSPLHF. This sequence joins TRBV7-9 and TRBJ1-6; D unresolved. Germline lookup yields CDR1 SEHNR and CDR2 FQNEAQ (reference sequence). V shed 1 base and J shed 8 bases, with 3 bases lying between them. The CDR3 is 12 residues long.

The rearrangement links TRBV18 to TRBJ1-4; a possible D gene is TRBD1 (6 bases). Trimming removed 2 bases from V and 5 bases from J, with 12 bases in between. The germline V gene has CDR1 KGHSH and CDR2 LQKENI. This CDR3 comprises 15 residues. The CDR3 nucleotides are TGTGCCAGCTCACCAGAGTCAGGGACAAATGAAAAACTGTTTTTT. Translation gives CASSPESGTNEKLFF.